The 27 T cell receptor beta chains below all came from one sample that was sequenced in a study of spatial heterogeneity in lung cancer. Time point denoted: sample taken at primary tumor resection. A single record per CDR3 protein comes from TCRdb applying MiXCR to the 5' RACE reads. The sample holds about 15,000 distinct CDR3 sequences; 3% to 4.5% are singletons and the top ten take approximately 9.9%. The source material was normal lung tissue next to the tumor, sampled at surgery. The receptor source for this set is a male donor with early-stage non-small cell lung cancer.

This clonotype was counted many times. Because this beta chain is a stray read in a library intended to capture alpha chains, its abundance should not be given much weight. The chain recombines TRBV12-3 or TRBV12-4 with TRBJ2-3, with no clear D. The CDR3 loop spans 14 amino acids. V was trimmed by 7 bases and J by 2 bases, leaving 13 bases between them. CDR3 DNA sequence: TGTGCCAGCACCTACCGACGAGACACAGATACGCAGTATTTT. Its protein is CASTYRRDTDTQYF.

A remark on this clonotype: This beta chain is off target for a library built for alpha chains, so its abundance means little. The chain carries TRBV5-1 and TRBJ2-3; weak D call: TRBD1 (5 bases). The CDR3 sequence is 13 residues long. Trimming took off 8 bases at V and 4 bases at J, with 14 bases between the two ends. Germline CDR1 SGHRS, CDR2 YFSETQ. CDR3 loop: CASRQGRSDTQYF. DNA for the CDR3: TGCGCCAGTCGGCAGGGTCGGTCAGATACGCAGTATTTT.

This clonotype was seen repeatedly, ten times or more. Little can be read into the size of this beta chain, an off-target read in a library designed for alpha chains. The chain combines TRBV27 with TRBJ1-1; the D gene is possibly TRBD1 (5 bases). Germline V lookup: CDR1 MNHEY, CDR2 SMNVEV (reference sequence). This CDR3 has 14 residues. Trimming cost V 3 bases and J 1 base, with 9 bases left between them. The CDR3 coding sequence is TGTGCCAGCAGTTTGGGACTTCGGAACACTGAAGCTTTCTTT. Its protein is CASSLGLRNTEAFF.

This clonotype was counted ten times or more. Since the library was made to target alpha chains, this beta chain is a stray read and its abundance is not meaningful. The rearrangement uses TRBV7-2 and TRBJ2-1; D remains unclear. From germline, CDR1 is SGHTA and CDR2 FQGNSA. Trimming took 2 bases from V and 5 from J, leaving 13 bases between them. The CDR3 is made up of 15 amino acids. The CDR3 sequence: CASSLMWLGDNEQFF. DNA of the CDR3: TGTGCCAGCAGCTTAATGTGGCTAGGCGACAATGAGCAGTTCTTC.

This clonotype was counted at least ten times. This beta chain turned up in a library designed for alpha chains; as an off-target read, its abundance says little. The rearrangement joins TRBV6-5 to TRBJ1-1; 10 bases match TRBD1. Unmatched junction bases numbered 2, after V lost 0 bases and J lost 4 bases. Germline-derived CDR1 and CDR2 are MNHEY and SVGAGI. The CDR3 is made up of 15 amino acids. CDR3 amino acids: CASSYSGTGVTEAFF. CDR3 nucleotide sequence: TGTGCCAGCAGTTACTCAGGGACAGGGGTCACTGAAGCTTTCTTT.

There are many counts of this clonotype. Because this beta chain is a stray read in a library intended to capture alpha chains, its abundance should not be given much weight. CDR3 region: CASRRTSRTSTDTQYF. The CDR3 DNA is TGTGCCAGCAGACGAACTAGCAGAACTAGCACAGATACGCAGTATTTT. This chain links TRBV7-8 with TRBJ2-3; TRBD2 might be the D (6 bases). V was shortened by 6 bases and J by 0 bases, with 16 bases between the two germline ends. Germline-derived CDR1 and CDR2 are SGHVS and FQNEAQ. The CDR3 spans 16 residues.

This clonotype was seen repeatedly, ten times or more. Within a library made for alpha chains, this beta chain is off target, and its count is uninformative. The chain recombines TRBV29-1 with TRBJ1-1; 8 bases line up with TRBD1. Germline CDR1 is SQVTM and CDR2 is ANQGSEA. J lost 4 bases, V lost 8 bases, and 12 bases had no gene match. CDR3 length equals 14 residues. CDR3 residues: CSISRQGTGTEAFF. CDR3 DNA: TGCAGCATAAGTAGACAGGGGACGGGCACTGAAGCTTTCTTT.

This clonotype ranks as medium-sized. This beta chain is off target for a library built for alpha chains, so its abundance means little. This rearrangement joins TRBV28 to TRBJ2-7, with a weak D call TRBD2 (6 bases). There are 15 residues in the CDR3. Per the germline V gene, CDR1 is MDHEN and CDR2 is SYDVKM. Trimming cost V 3 bases and J 2 bases, with 14 bases left between them. The CDR3 nucleotides are TGTGCCAGCAGTTTTTCGGCTAGCGCCGCCTACGAGCAGTACTTC. Translating gives CASSFSASAAYEQYF.

The table lists this clonotype with many counts. A library made for alpha chains picked up this beta chain off target, so its size means little. CDR3: CASSLNQAWEQYF. CDR3 nucleotides: TGTGCCAGCAGCTTAAACCAGGCATGGGAGCAGTACTTC. The rearrangement joins TRBV5-5 to TRBJ2-7; no definite D call. Germline V gene data show CDR1 as SGHKS and CDR2 as YYEKEE (reference sequence). The CDR3 runs to 13 residues. V gave up 2 bases and J gave up 7 bases, with 13 bases separating them.

This clonotype is labeled as medium-sized. Found in a library prepared for alpha chains, this beta chain is an off-target read, and its abundance has little meaning. The CDR3 DNA reads TGTGCCAGCAGTTTAATCGGCTACCCCTACGAGCAGTACTTC. Translating gives CASSLIGYPYEQYF. The chain carries TRBV12-3 or TRBV12-4 and TRBJ2-7; D gene ambiguous. The CDR3 has 14 amino acids. V was shortened by 2 bases and J by 2 bases, with 10 bases between the two germline ends.

This clonotype qualifies as medium-sized. This beta chain turned up in a library designed for alpha chains; as an off-target read, its abundance says little. V and J are TRBV6-1 and TRBJ2-3; 8 nucleotides line up with TRBD2. The junction had 5 bases not matched to a gene; V was cut back by 6 bases and J by 3 bases. The CDR3 consists of 14 residues. Germline V gene lookup returns CDR1 MNHNS and CDR2 SASEGT. In DNA, the CDR3 is TGTGCCAGCAGGAGCGGGAGCTTTACAGATACGCAGTATTTT. Translation: CASRSGSFTDTQYF.

This clonotype appeared many times. A library prepared for alpha chains yielded this beta chain as an off-target read; its size is of little meaning. The V gene is TRBV14, the J gene TRBJ1-1; D gene unclear. This CDR3 is 14 amino acids long. Trimming shortened V by 4 bases and J by 2 bases, and 11 bases separated the two germline ends. From germline, CDR1 is SGHDN and CDR2 FVKESK. The DNA for the CDR3 is TGTGCCAGCAGCCTTTTGCGGGCTAACACTGAAGCTTTCTTT. Its translation is CASSLLRANTEAFF. Together with reference TRBV14 and TRBJ1-1, the CDR3 gives the full variable domain: EAGVTQFPSHSVIEKGQTVTLRCDPISGHDNLYWYRRVMGKEIKFLLHFVKESKQDESGMPNNRFLAERTGGTYSTLKVQPAELEDSGVYFCASSLLRANTEAFFGQGTRLTVV.

This clonotype was seen ten or more times. The library was built for alpha chains, so this beta chain is an off-target read and its size means little. The DNA for the CDR3 is TGTGCCAGCCTGAAGCAGATTAGCAATCAGCCCCAGCATTTT. This codes for CASLKQISNQPQHF. V is TRBV28 and J is TRBJ1-5; D is uncertain. V lost 8 bases, J lost 0 bases, and 11 bases lay in between. In germline, CDR1 is MDHEN, CDR2 SYDVKM. The CDR3 is made up of 14 amino acids.

This clonotype was seen ten or more times. This beta chain slipped into a library made for alpha chains as a stray read, so its size is not meaningful. The rearrangement uses TRBV3-1 and TRBJ2-1; 11 positions agree with TRBD2. The CDR3 consists of 21 residues. V was pared by 5 bases and J by 1 base, with 19 bases of the junction left unmatched. Germline V gives CDR1 LGHDT, CDR2 YNNKEL (reference sequence). The CDR3 protein is CASSIKSSSGRAAFSYNEQFF. CDR3 bases: TGTGCCAGCAGCATTAAATCCAGTAGCGGGAGGGCCGCTTTTTCCTACAATGAGCAGTTCTTC.

At least ten counts were recorded for this clonotype. The library was prepared for alpha chains; this beta chain is a stray read, so its frequency means little. This chain connects TRBV19 to TRBJ2-1, with D possibly called TRBD1 or TRBD2 (6 bases each). CDR3 size: 12 residues. With 2 bases removed from V and 8 bases from J, the gap between germline ends came to 7 bases. Per the germline V gene, CDR1 is LNHDA and CDR2 is SQIVND (reference sequence). The CDR3 spells CASSIRGDEQFF. The CDR3 DNA reads as TGTGCCAGTAGTATAAGGGGGGATGAGCAGTTCTTC.

This clonotype came up many times. This beta chain is an off-target read within a library intended for alpha chains, so its frequency means little. The CDR3 here is CASSTGEGANVLTF. The CDR3 region has the DNA TGTGCCAGTAGCACCGGGGAGGGGGCCAACGTCCTGACTTTC. This chain uses TRBV19 with TRBJ2-6; maybe TRBD2 (5 bases). CDR3 length: 14 amino acids. Germline V lookup: CDR1 LNHDA, CDR2 SQIVND (reference sequence). V lost 6 bases and J 4 bases, leaving 10 bases between the germline ends.

This clonotype was picked up many times. This beta chain turned up in a library designed for alpha chains; as an off-target read, its abundance says little. The rearrangement uses TRBV6-5 and TRBJ2-3; 10 bases are shared with TRBD2. The V segment lost 3 bases and the J segment 14 bases; nucleotides outside the gene matches: 8. The CDR3 totals 13 residues. CDR1 is MNHEY and CDR2 is SVGAGI in the germline V gene. Here the CDR3 DNA reads TGTGCCAGCAGTTATGAAAGCGGGAGGGCACCGTATTTT. Translating it yields CASSYESGRAPYF.

In this sample, this clonotype turned up many times. As an off-target read in a library built for alpha chains, this beta chain has a frequency of little significance. The chain combines TRBV13 with TRBJ2-2; 9 nucleotides align to TRBD1. The V gene's germline CDR1 is PRHDT and CDR2 FYEKMQ (reference sequence). The junction had 3 bases not matched to a gene; V was cut back by 10 bases and J by 3 bases. The CDR3 is 13 amino acids. The CDR3 sequence: CATDRGDTGELFF. The CDR3 nucleotides are TGTGCCACGGACAGGGGAGACACCGGGGAGCTGTTTTTT. Full variable domain (outside the CDR3, taken from reference TRBV13 and TRBJ2-2): AAGVIQSPRHLIKEKRETATLKCYPIPRHDTVYWYQQGPGQDPQFLISFYEKMQSDKGSIPDRFSAQQFSDYHSELNMSSLELGDSALYFCATDRGDTGELFFGEGSRLTVL.

This clonotype was found many times. For a library built for alpha chains, this beta chain is a stray read; little rests on its size. The chain uses TRBV7-9 and TRBJ1-6; D is perhaps TRBD1 (5 bases). V shed 5 bases and J shed 11 bases, with 19 bases lying between them. Germline CDR1 SEHNR, CDR2 FQNEAQ (reference sequence). This CDR3 region has 15 residues. The DNA for the CDR3 is TGTGCCAGCAGCCTAACGGGGCTCGGGGTGGCACCCCTCCACTTT. Encoded protein: CASSLTGLGVAPLHF.

This clonotype was detected many times. Being off target in a library aimed at alpha chains, this beta chain has a size of little meaning. The genes are TRBV11-2 and TRBJ2-7; 9 bases map to TRBD1. With V trimmed by 5 bases and J by 5 bases, 4 bases remained unmatched. Germline V CDR1 and CDR2: SGHAT, FQNNGV. This CDR3 comprises 13 residues. The CDR3 reads CASSIGTGHEQYF. CDR3 nucleotides: TGTGCCAGCAGCATCGGGACAGGGCACGAGCAGTACTTC.

The sample holds many counts of this clonotype. Found in a library prepared for alpha chains, this beta chain is an off-target read, and its abundance has little meaning. The rearrangement uses TRBV7-3 and TRBJ2-5; TRBD2 agrees at 8 bases. The CDR3 has 14 amino acids. Germline CDR1 and CDR2: SGHTA and FQGTGA. V dropped 5 bases and J dropped 2; count of bases not matched to a gene: 4. CDR3 amino acids: CASSPTSGQETQYF. CDR3 nucleotides: TGTGCCAGCAGCCCTACTAGCGGACAAGAGACCCAGTACTTC.

This clonotype was counted ten times or more. The library was built for alpha chains, so this beta chain is an off-target read and its size means little. This chain connects TRBV6-5 to TRBJ2-5; 7 bases align to TRBD2. The V segment lost 8 bases and the J segment 7 bases; nucleotides outside the gene matches: 4. The CDR3 is 11 amino acids. The germline V gene encodes CDR1 MNHEY and CDR2 SVGAGI. CDR3 sequence: CASGGGRTQYF. CDR3 coding DNA: TGTGCCAGCGGGGGGGGACGGACCCAGTACTTC.

This clonotype was recorded at least ten times. This beta chain is a stray sequence in a library constructed for alpha chains; its clone size is not meaningful. The V and J genes are TRBV7-6 and TRBJ2-3; 9 bases map to TRBD2. The J segment lost 7 bases and the V segment lost 7 bases, leaving 15 bases of the junction unmatched. In germline, CDR1 is SGHVS, CDR2 FNYEAQ. The CDR3 consists of 16 residues. The CDR3 reads CASTDGWREGLNTQYF. The CDR3 coding sequence is TGTGCCAGCACCGACGGCTGGCGGGAGGGTTTAAATACGCAGTATTTT. Together with reference TRBV7-6 and TRBJ2-3, the CDR3 gives the full variable domain: GAGVSQSPRYKVTKRGQDVALRCDPISGHVSLYWYRQALGQGPEFLTYFNYEAQQDKSGLPNDRFSAERPEGSISTLTIQRTEQRDSAMYRCASTDGWREGLNTQYFGPGTRLTVL.

This clonotype was seen many times. A library prepared for alpha chains yielded this beta chain as an off-target read; its size is of little meaning. The CDR3 region has the DNA TGTGCCAGCAGTTCACAGGGGACGAACACTGAAGCTTTCTTT. Translated, it gives CASSSQGTNTEAFF. The gene calls are TRBV12-3 or TRBV12-4 and TRBJ1-1; 7 bases map to TRBD1. The junction had 3 bases not matched to a gene; V was cut back by 4 bases and J by 1 base. The CDR3 runs 14 residues.

This clonotype was detected ten times or more. Little can be read into the size of this beta chain, an off-target read in a library designed for alpha chains. The chain has TRBV7-6 and TRBJ1-1, with 8 nucleotides matching TRBD1. The CDR3 has 13 amino acids. From germline, CDR1 is SGHVS and CDR2 FNYEAQ. V dropped 5 bases and J dropped 4; count of bases not matched to a gene: 3. CDR3 in amino acids: CASSQGQGTEAFF. In nucleotides, the CDR3 is TGTGCCAGCAGCCAAGGACAGGGCACTGAAGCTTTCTTT.

This clonotype was counted ten times or more. This beta chain turned up in a library designed for alpha chains; as an off-target read, its abundance says little. The genes are TRBV3-2 and TRBJ1-4; TRBD1, as called in the table, went unchecked against the DNA. TRBV3-2 is noted as a pseudogene. The CDR3 runs 18 residues. The CDR3 DNA reads as TGTGCCAGCAGCCATAAAAAGGGACAGGGAGCAACTAATGAAAAACTGTTTTTT. Translated: CASSHKKGQGATNEKLFF.

Ten or more counts support this clonotype. Being off target in a library aimed at alpha chains, this beta chain has a size of little meaning. This chain links TRBV7-3 with TRBJ2-2, with D possibly matching TRBD2 (6 bases). V was pared by 5 bases and J by 2 bases, with 15 bases between. This CDR3 has 16 residues. The germline gives CDR1 SGHTA, CDR2 FQGTGA. DNA for the CDR3: TGTGCCAGCAGCGTAGAGCGGGTGACCAACACCGGGGAGCTGTTTTTT. Translated, it gives CASSVERVTNTGELFF. The full variable domain, rest sourced from reference TRBV7-3 and TRBJ2-2, is GAGVSQTPSNKVTEKGKYVELRCDPISGHTALYWYRQSLGQGPEFLIYFQGTGAADDSGLPNDRFFAVRPEGSVSTLKIQRTERGDSAVYLCASSVERVTNTGELFFGEGSRLTVL.